The T cell receptor beta chain described here comes from a study of CD8 T cells in ankylosing spondylitis. Deletions cut 5 bases from V and 5 bases from J, with 10 bases between. Per germline, CDR1 SEHNR and CDR2 FQNEAQ (reference sequence). CDR3 length: 14 amino acids. This clonotype was detected many times. Its specificity is unknown. Study-wide results and caveats: Matched ankylosing spondylitis synovial fluid reportedly contained a significantly enriched population of disease-linked clones. Roughly 8 highly homologous variants made up a TCR beta motif that seemed to typify ankylosing spondylitis blood. Previous work reported some of these motif variants in the synovial fluid and blood of reactive arthritis. CD8+ disease-linked clones were present at relatively low frequencies in blood.

The authors made TCR beta libraries by quantitative 5'-RACE with molecular barcodes. From the 5' RACE reads, TCRdb called clonotypes with MiXCR, one entry per CDR3 protein. The profile shows some 450,000 distinct CDR3 sequences, under 20% of them singletons. The genes are TRBV7-9 and TRBJ1-6; unclear D gene. Sequenced material: blood, either unsorted or a sorted T cell fraction (not recorded which). The TCR comes from a male donor with ankylosing spondylitis. The CDR3 here is CASSAHKDNSPLHF. Written as DNA, the CDR3 is TGTGCCAGCAGCGCACACAAGGATAATTCACCCCTCCACTTT.